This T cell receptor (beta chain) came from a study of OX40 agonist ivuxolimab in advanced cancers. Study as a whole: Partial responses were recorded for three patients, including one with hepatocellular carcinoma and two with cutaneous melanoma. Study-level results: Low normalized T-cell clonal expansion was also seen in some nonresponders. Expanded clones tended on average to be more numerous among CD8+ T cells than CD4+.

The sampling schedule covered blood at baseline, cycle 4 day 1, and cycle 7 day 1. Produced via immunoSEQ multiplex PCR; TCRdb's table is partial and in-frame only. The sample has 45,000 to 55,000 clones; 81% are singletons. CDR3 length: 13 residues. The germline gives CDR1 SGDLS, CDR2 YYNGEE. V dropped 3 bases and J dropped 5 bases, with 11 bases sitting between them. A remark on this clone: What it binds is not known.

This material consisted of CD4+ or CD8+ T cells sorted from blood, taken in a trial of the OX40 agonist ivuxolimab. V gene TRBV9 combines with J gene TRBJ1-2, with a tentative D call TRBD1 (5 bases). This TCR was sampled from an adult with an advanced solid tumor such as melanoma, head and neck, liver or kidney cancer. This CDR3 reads CASSGGMSYGYTF. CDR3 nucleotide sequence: TGTGCCAGCAGCGGGGGGATGTCTTATGGCTACACCTTC.